The next 31 T cell receptor beta chains were all read from a single sample in a study of T cell responses to AZD1222 COVID-19 vaccine. Only in-frame clones appear in the TCRdb table, and some are missing; sequencing was by immunoSEQ multiplex PCR. This sample carries more than 85,000 clones, 80% to 90% of them seen once, and the ten largest clones take 7.9%. The source was peripheral blood, collected on day 0 of AZD1222 vaccination. The receptors derive from an adult in good health.

The chain has TRBV12-2 and TRBJ2-5; TRBD2, the D gene given by the table, was not confirmed from the DNA. TRBV12-2 is a known pseudogene. This CDR3 has 17 residues. The CDR3 spells CASRPRLSSGGRETQYF. DNA of the CDR3: TGTGCAAGTCGCCCTCGCCTTTCTAGCGGGGGGCGAGAGACCCAGTACTTC.

The rearrangement joins TRBV9 to TRBJ2-2; weak D call: TRBD2 (6 bases). The ends were cut back, 2 bases at V and 1 base at J, with 15 bases in the middle. From germline, CDR1 is SGDLS and CDR2 YYNGEE. The CDR3 runs 17 residues. This chain's CDR3 is CASSVTGGALNTGELFF. CDR3 sequence (DNA): TGTGCCAGCAGCGTGACCGGCGGGGCGCTGAACACCGGGGAGCTGTTTTTT.

This clone occurred once. This chain links TRBV11-2 with TRBJ2-5, with D hard to call. Trimming took 1 base from V and 1 from J, leaving 7 bases between them. Germline V CDR1 and CDR2: SGHAT, FQNNGV. This CDR3 contains 14 residues. In DNA, the CDR3 is TGTGCCAGCAGCTTAGTCGGCTTCCAAGAGACCCAGTACTTC. Amino acids: CASSLVGFQETQYF.

CDR3 nucleotides: TGTGCCAGCAGCCCCACTGAAGGGGGACACTATGGCTACACCTTC. It is translated as CASSPTEGGHYGYTF. The chain uses TRBV3-1 (or the pseudogene TRBV3-2) and TRBJ1-2; D may be TRBD1 (6 bases). This CDR3 spans 15 amino acids. Deletions cut 4 bases from V and 3 bases from J, with 15 bases between. Germline V gives CDR1 LGHDT, CDR2 YNNKEL (reference sequence).

This chain's CDR3 is CASSFWGSSQYF. DNA of the CDR3: TGTGCCAGCAGTTTTTGGGGGTCTTCGCAGTACTTC. The rearrangement joins TRBV27 to TRBJ2-7; TRBD1 or TRBD2 may be the D gene (5 bases each). Germline V gene lookup returns CDR1 MNHEY and CDR2 SMNVEV (reference sequence). V lost 3 bases to trimming and J lost 9 bases, with 12 bases between them. This CDR3 contains 12 residues.

This clone came up once. The gene calls are TRBV3-1 (or the pseudogene TRBV3-2) and TRBJ2-7; 10 bases match TRBD2. The CDR3 extends over 15 amino acids. The germline V gene encodes CDR1 LGHDT and CDR2 YNNKEL (reference sequence). Trimming removed 3 bases from V and 0 bases from J; junction bases left unmatched: 2. DNA for the CDR3: TGTGCCAGCAGCCAGCTAGCGGGAGCCTCCTACGAGCAGTACTTC. Translation: CASSQLAGASYEQYF.

J is TRBJ2-7 and V is TRBV13; the match to TRBD2 covers 9 bases. Germline V lookup: CDR1 PRHDT, CDR2 FYEKMQ (reference sequence). V dropped 3 bases and J dropped 4; count of bases not matched to a gene: 4. The CDR3 has 14 residues. CDR3 sequence: CASSFGGRAYEQYF. The CDR3 DNA follows: TGTGCCAGCAGCTTCGGCGGGAGGGCGTACGAGCAGTACTTC.

This clone appeared once. The chain couples TRBV27 to TRBJ1-2, with 7 bases matching TRBD1. The CDR3 covers 14 residues. CDR1 and CDR2 (germline): MNHEY, SMNVEV (reference sequence). V trimming: 2 bases; J trimming: 8 bases; junction bases outside the gene matches: 8. CDR3 sequence: CASSLQGRGSGYTF. The CDR3 nucleotides read TGTGCCAGCAGTTTACAAGGCAGGGGGAGCGGCTACACCTTC.

The rearrangement uses TRBV18 and TRBJ2-1, with TRBD2 matching 9 bases. Germline CDR1 and CDR2: KGHSH and LQKENI. V shed 8 bases, J shed 5 bases, and the junction held 10 bases outside the gene matches. CDR3 length: 15 amino acids. This CDR3 reads CASTRSSGTNNEQFF. The CDR3 nucleotides read TGTGCCAGCACAAGATCTAGCGGGACAAACAATGAGCAGTTCTTC.

This clone showed up just a few times. The V and J genes are TRBV18 and TRBJ2-7; D possibly corresponds to TRBD2 (5 bases). CDR1 KGHSH and CDR2 LQKENI come from the germline V gene. Trimming took off 5 bases at V and 2 bases at J, with 13 bases between the two ends. The CDR3 consists of 14 residues. The CDR3 bases are TGTGCCAGCTCAGAGGTTAGCGAACCCTACGAGCAGTACTTC. Protein sequence: CASSEVSEPYEQYF.

The chain carries TRBV29-1 and TRBJ1-4; 8 positions match TRBD1. The CDR3 is 15 amino acids. The germline CDR1 and CDR2 sequences are SQVTM and ANQGSEA. V was clipped by 6 bases and J by 8 bases; unmatched bases: 14. CDR3 sequence reads: CSVRDRGRGGEKLFF. Here the CDR3 DNA reads TGCAGCGTCCGTGACAGGGGAAGGGGGGGAGAAAAACTGTTTTTT.

This chain joins TRBV28 and TRBJ1-4; a weak D match, TRBD1 (6 bases). The CDR3 loop spans 13 amino acids. Trimming pared 7 bases from V and 8 bases from J, leaving 14 bases between. Germline V lookup: CDR1 MDHEN, CDR2 SYDVKM. The CDR3 DNA sequence: TGTGCCAGCACCCGGAGCCAGGGGGAAAAACTGTTTTTT. Protein sequence: CASTRSQGEKLFF.

V and J are TRBV7-8 and TRBJ2-5; possibly TRBD2 for D (6 bases). This CDR3 is 17 amino acids long. Germline values: CDR1 SGHVS, CDR2 FQNEAQ. Trimming took 6 bases from V and 4 from J, leaving 24 bases between them. The CDR3 DNA reads TGTGCCAGCAGGGGATCTAGCAGGAGGGCGGGGTTAGAGACCCAGTACTTC. It translates to CASRGSSRRAGLETQYF.

The chain employs TRBV19 and TRBJ1-5, with 10 bases aligning to TRBD1. Losses at the gene ends were 0 bases for V and 8 bases for J; bases not matched to a gene: 4. This CDR3 comprises 15 residues. Germline V gene sequence: CDR1 LNHDA, CDR2 SQIVND (reference sequence). CDR3 loop: CASSIDWTGGKPQHF. DNA for the CDR3: TGTGCCAGTAGTATAGACTGGACAGGGGGAAAGCCCCAGCATTTT.

The chain is built from TRBV19 and TRBJ1-1; D is possibly TRBD1 (5 bases). Germline V gene lookup returns CDR1 LNHDA and CDR2 SQIVND (reference sequence). The length of the CDR3 is 16 residues. V lost 5 bases and J 5 bases, leaving 21 bases between the germline ends. The CDR3 DNA is TGTGCCAGTAGTTCCCCCCGGGGGTGGGGGGGAACTGAAGCTTTCTTT. This gives the protein CASSSPRGWGGTEAFF.

The chain has TRBV6-5 and TRBJ1-2; D uncertain. Per the germline V gene, CDR1 is MNHEY and CDR2 is SVGAGI. The CDR3 has 13 residues. Trimming stripped 7 bases from V and 3 bases from J, with 12 bases between. In nucleotides, the CDR3 is TGTGCCAGCACCCTAACAGAGTACTATGGCTACACCTTC. It translates to CASTLTEYYGYTF.

This chain links TRBV21-1 with TRBJ1-2. TRBV21-1 is tagged as a pseudogene. The length of the CDR3 is 12 residues. The CDR3 here is CASSKDNYGYTF. The CDR3 coding sequence is TGTGCCAGCAGCAAGGACAACTATGGCTACACCTTC.

This clone was counted a single time. The chain carries TRBV5-6 and TRBJ2-7, with TRBD2 matching over 11 bases. The CDR3 has 15 amino acids. V trimming: 0 bases; J trimming: 6 bases; junction bases outside the gene matches: 5. Germline CDR1 is SGHDT and CDR2 is YYEEEE. The CDR3 DNA reads TGTGCCAGCAGCTTGGGGCTAGCGGGAGGTCTCGAGCAGTACTTC. Protein product: CASSLGLAGGLEQYF.

CDR3 in DNA: TGTGCCAGCAGTTCGTTAGGTTATGGCTACACCTTC. Protein product: CASSSLGYGYTF. The chain recombines TRBV12-3 or TRBV12-4 with TRBJ1-2; D call uncertain. The CDR3 totals 12 residues. V was pared by 4 bases and J by 5 bases, with 8 bases between.

This sequence joins TRBV19 and TRBJ2-7, with D maybe TRBD1 (5 bases). This CDR3 spans 14 amino acids. V was trimmed by 5 bases and J by 5 bases, leaving 16 bases between them. The germline CDR1 and CDR2 sequences are LNHDA and SQIVND (reference sequence). The CDR3 sequence: CASSPLTVSHEQYF. CDR3 nucleotides: TGTGCCAGTAGTCCCCTGACAGTGAGTCACGAGCAGTACTTC. Based on the CDR3 plus reference TRBV19 and TRBJ2-7, the full variable domain is DGGITQSPKYLFRKEGQNVTLSCEQNLNHDAMYWYRQDPGQGLRLIYYSQIVNDFQKGDIAEGYSVSREKKESFPLTVTSAQKNPTAFYLCASSPLTVSHEQYFGPGTRLTVT.

This rearrangement joins TRBV7-6 to TRBJ1-2; D is ambiguous. The germline V gene encodes CDR1 SGHVS and CDR2 FNYEAQ. The V end lost 1 base, the J end lost 8 bases, and 11 bases lay between the germline ends. The CDR3 is made up of 13 amino acids. The CDR3 here is CASSLESRGGYTF. The CDR3 DNA sequence: TGTGCCAGCAGCTTAGAGAGTAGAGGGGGCTACACCTTC.

This chain joins TRBV2 and TRBJ1-6, with D perhaps matching TRBD1 (6 bases). This CDR3 spans 13 amino acids. Trimming cost V 3 bases and J 10 bases, with 10 bases left between them. The germline CDR1 and CDR2 sequences are SNHLY and FYNNEI. CDR3 coding DNA: TGTGCCAGCAGTGAGTACAGGGCGTCACCCCTCCACTTT. It specifies CASSEYRASPLHF.

This chain links TRBV12-5 with TRBJ1-5, with D possibly matching TRBD1 (5 bases). Trimming stripped 0 bases from V and 7 bases from J, with 16 bases between. Germline V gene data show CDR1 as LGHNT and CDR2 as FRNRAP. This CDR3 is built from 16 residues. CDR3 DNA sequence: TGTGCTAGTGGTTTGGTACTTCCGGGGGTATACCAGCCCCAGCATTTT. Translating it yields CASGLVLPGVYQPQHF.

This clone appeared a few times. This rearrangement joins TRBV18 to TRBJ1-5, with unresolved D. Germline values: CDR1 KGHSH, CDR2 LQKENI. Trimming pared 3 bases from V and 1 base from J, leaving 13 bases between. This CDR3 has 16 residues. The CDR3 nucleotides read TGTGCCAGCTCACCCCTAGGGAGCAGGAGCAATCAGCCCCAGCATTTT. Encoded protein: CASSPLGSRSNQPQHF.

The V gene is TRBV25-1, the J gene TRBJ2-2; 9 bases are a match to TRBD2. Germline CDR1 and CDR2: MGHDK and SYGVNS. This CDR3 is built from 18 residues. V shed 6 bases and J 3 bases; nucleotides not matched to a gene: 14. In nucleotides, the CDR3 is TGTGCCAGCAGCTTTTTAAGAGCGGGAGGAGGGGACACCGGGGAGCTGTTTTTT. It specifies CASSFLRAGGGDTGELFF.

The chain joins TRBV6-5 to TRBJ2-7; 9 bases match TRBD1. This CDR3 contains 14 residues. Germline values: CDR1 MNHEY, CDR2 SVGAGI. V shed 6 bases, J shed 4 bases, and the junction held 7 bases outside the gene matches. CDR3 sequence reads: CASRAPGQGYEQYF. CDR3 coding DNA: TGTGCCAGCAGGGCCCCGGGACAGGGTTACGAGCAGTACTTC.

The chain has TRBV7-2 and TRBJ2-7; weak D call: TRBD1 (5 bases). The CDR3 covers 14 residues. V lost 3 bases and J lost 2, with 11 bases in between. Germline assignment: CDR1 SGHTA and CDR2 FQGNSA. CDR3 residues: CASSFDRSAYEQYF. In DNA form, the CDR3 reads TGTGCCAGCAGCTTCGACAGATCGGCCTACGAGCAGTACTTC. Looking up the rest from reference TRBV7-2 and TRBJ2-7 gives the full variable domain: GAGVSQSPSNKVTEKGKDVELRCDPISGHTALYWYRQSLGQGLEFLIYFQGNSAPDKSGLPSDRFSAERTGGSVSTLTIQRTQQEDSAVYLCASSFDRSAYEQYFGPGTRLTVT.

The chain recombines TRBV6-2 or TRBV6-3 with TRBJ2-1; TRBD2 aligns across 7 bases. The CDR3 covers 13 residues. Germline V gives CDR1 MNHEY, CDR2 SVGEGT. V lost 0 bases, J lost 10 bases, and 3 bases stayed unmatched. CDR3 loop: CASSYSGTTEQFF. As DNA, the CDR3 is TGTGCCAGCAGTTACTCCGGGACTACCGAGCAGTTCTTC.

The J gene is TRBJ2-3, the V gene TRBV25-1; D is unclear. Between the trimmed V and J ends, which lost 5 bases and 1 base, there was a span of 10 bases. Per the germline V gene, CDR1 is MGHDK and CDR2 is SYGVNS. The CDR3 totals 14 residues. CDR3 amino acids: CASSSKVGTDTQYF. The CDR3 DNA sequence: TGTGCCAGCAGTTCTAAGGTGGGCACAGATACGCAGTATTTT.

This clone occurred a few times. The chain links TRBV28 to TRBJ2-5; a possible D gene is TRBD2 (6 bases). Trimming left V 3 bases short and J 4 bases short, with 18 bases between. The CDR3 is 16 residues long. Germline assignment: CDR1 MDHEN and CDR2 SYDVKM. CDR3 protein: CASSFLGGRRAETQYF. The CDR3 DNA reads as TGTGCCAGCAGTTTTTTGGGAGGCCGCAGGGCAGAGACCCAGTACTTC.

The CDR3 reads CASSSGGGRAFNEQFF. In DNA form, the CDR3 reads TGTGCCAGCAGCTCCGGAGGCGGGAGGGCCTTCAATGAGCAGTTCTTC. The rearrangement joins TRBV7-3 to TRBJ2-1, with 9 bases identical to TRBD2. CDR3 size: 16 residues. Germline lookup yields CDR1 SGHTA and CDR2 FQGTGA. Trimming removed 4 bases from V and 6 bases from J; junction bases left unmatched: 10. Filled out from reference TRBV7-3 and TRBJ2-1, the complete variable domain reads GAGVSQTPSNKVTEKGKYVELRCDPISGHTALYWYRQSLGQGPEFLIYFQGTGAADDSGLPNDRFFAVRPEGSVSTLKIQRTERGDSAVYLCASSSGGGRAFNEQFFGPGTRLTVL.